This passage covers 13 T cell receptor beta chains from one sample sequenced in a study of cytomegalovirus exposure and HLA in healthy donors (dated by TCRdb to 2016 to 2017). The receptor library was made with the immunoSEQ multiplex PCR assay. For the multiplex PCR, a mixture combining 60 forward primers for TCR Vbeta segments and 13 reverse primers for TCR Jbeta segments was used. Entries here come from immuneACCESS through TCRdb and include only in-frame sequences with V and J called. Some clones fail to appear in such tables; in the studies checked, an unresolved V gene covers under half of the shortfall, and the cause of the remainder is unknown. This sample's clone table shows about 210,000 clones. The ten largest clones take up more than 0.75% of the sample. Material for sequencing was PBMCs. These receptor sequences come from a woman in her thirties in good health and CMV-seropositive.

The CDR3 sequence: CASSLAAGVLNTEAFF. CDR3 nucleotide sequence: TGTGCCAGCAGCTTGGCGGCAGGGGTTTTAAACACTGAAGCTTTCTTT. V usage is TRBV5-6 and J usage is TRBJ1-1; D might be TRBD1 (6 bases). Germline V lookup: CDR1 SGHDT, CDR2 YYEEEE. The CDR3 extends over 16 amino acids. Trimming shortened V by 0 bases and J by 2 bases, and 14 bases separated the two germline ends. The full variable domain, rest sourced from reference TRBV5-6 and TRBJ1-1, is DAGVTQSPTHLIKTRGQQVTLRCSPKSGHDTVSWYQQALGQGPQFIFQYYEEEERQRGNFPDRFSGHQFPNYSSELNVNALLLGDSALYLCASSLAAGVLNTEAFFGQGTRLTVV.

The gene calls are TRBV14 and TRBJ2-5; unclear D gene. Germline CDR1 is SGHDN and CDR2 is FVKESK. Between the trimmed V and J ends, which lost 1 base and 0 bases, there was a span of 3 bases. There are 13 residues in the CDR3. CDR3 amino acids: CASSQVNQETQYF. The CDR3 DNA is TGTGCCAGCAGCCAAGTTAACCAAGAGACCCAGTACTTC.

The J gene is TRBJ2-6, the V gene TRBV5-1; D gene uncertain. CDR3 size: 14 residues. From germline, CDR1 is SGHRS and CDR2 YFSETQ. Between the trimmed V and J ends, which lost 9 bases and 0 bases, there was a span of 10 bases. This CDR3 reads CATAGSSGANVLTF. CDR3 nucleotide sequence: TGCGCCACCGCAGGCAGCTCTGGGGCCAACGTCCTGACTTTC.

The genes are TRBV30 and TRBJ2-1; TRBD2 agrees at 8 bases. J was trimmed by 8 bases and V by 1 base; bases with no gene match: 7. Germline values: CDR1 GTSNPN, CDR2 SVGIG (reference sequence). The CDR3 length is 14 residues. The CDR3: CAWSETSVIDEQFF. CDR3 bases: TGTGCCTGGAGTGAGACTAGCGTTATCGATGAGCAGTTCTTC. Full variable domain (outside the CDR3, taken from reference TRBV30 and TRBJ2-1): SQTIHQWPATLVQPVGSPLSLECTVEGTSNPNLYWYRQAAGRGLQLLFYSVGIGQISSEVPQNLSASRPQDRQFILSSKKLLLSDSGFYLCAWSETSVIDEQFFGPGTRLTVL.

This chain links TRBV6-1 with TRBJ1-5; D is ambiguous. The germline V and J ends were trimmed by 4 bases and 3 bases, with 10 bases remaining between them. Germline V gives CDR1 MNHNS, CDR2 SASEGT. The CDR3 sequence is 14 residues long. This CDR3 is CASSVELLNQPQHF. CDR3 DNA: TGTGCCAGCAGTGTGGAGCTCCTCAATCAGCCCCAGCATTTT.

The chain is built from TRBV10-3 and TRBJ2-2, with 7 bases aligning to TRBD1. The CDR3 loop spans 15 amino acids. With V trimmed by 4 bases and J by 3 bases, 5 bases remained unmatched. The V gene's germline CDR1 is ENHRY and CDR2 SYGVKD. The CDR3 spells CAISARQGDTGELFF. The CDR3, as DNA: TGTGCCATCAGTGCCAGACAGGGAGACACCGGGGAGCTGTTTTTT.

The rearrangement links TRBV10-3 to TRBJ2-2, with 9 bases lining up with TRBD2. V lost 5 bases to trimming and J lost 6 bases; unmatched junction nucleotides: 4. In germline, CDR1 is ENHRY, CDR2 SYGVKD. The CDR3 length is 14 residues. CDR3 residues: CAISTSGGPGELFF. Here the CDR3 DNA reads TGTGCCATCAGTACGAGCGGGGGGCCCGGGGAGCTGTTTTTT.

Notes on this clone: The sample holds other DNA sequences that translate to the same CDR3. In DNA, the CDR3 is TGCGCCAGCAGCCAAGATAGCGGCTCCTACAATGAGCAGTTCTTC. This sequence encodes CASSQDSGSYNEQFF. This rearrangement joins TRBV4-3 to TRBJ2-1, with a tentative D call TRBD2 (6 bases). There are 15 residues in the CDR3. The ends were cut back, 0 bases at V and 0 bases at J, with 6 bases in the middle. CDR1 is LGHNA and CDR2 is YSLEER in the germline V gene.

The CDR3 loop is CASSLLAGTDTQYF. DNA of the CDR3: TGTGCCAGCAGCTTACTAGCGGGCACAGATACGCAGTATTTT. V is TRBV5-5 and J is TRBJ2-3; 8 bases are a match to TRBD2. J lost 1 base, V lost 2 bases, and 0 bases had no gene match. CDR1 and CDR2 (germline): SGHKS, YYEKEE (reference sequence). This CDR3 region has 14 residues.

This chain uses TRBV7-2 with TRBJ1-3, with D perhaps TRBD1 (5 bases). The CDR3 runs to 15 residues. Per the germline V gene, CDR1 is SGHTA and CDR2 is FQGNSA. Trimming left V 4 bases short and J 9 bases short, with 19 bases between. In DNA form, the CDR3 reads TGTGCCAGCAGCTCCTACCACGGGGGAGAGGGCACCATATATTTT. It specifies CASSSYHGGEGTIYF.

The V call is TRBV29-1, the J call TRBJ1-2; the D gene is possibly TRBD1 (5 bases). CDR1 SQVTM and CDR2 ANQGSEA come from the germline V gene. V was trimmed by 4 bases and J by 0 bases, leaving 9 bases between them. The CDR3 totals 13 residues. In DNA form, the CDR3 reads TGCAGCGTTGCGGCAGGGCCTAACTATGGCTACACCTTC. As protein: CSVAAGPNYGYTF.

This sequence joins TRBV2 and TRBJ2-2; no definite D call. From germline, CDR1 is SNHLY and CDR2 FYNNEI. This CDR3 comprises 15 residues. V was clipped by 2 bases and J by 4 bases, with 11 bases between them. This chain's CDR3 is CASSELASSTGELFF. In DNA, the CDR3 is TGTGCCAGCAGTGAACTGGCTTCTAGCACCGGGGAGCTGTTTTTT.

This chain connects TRBV5-1 to TRBJ2-3; 7 bases fit TRBD1. CDR1 and CDR2 (germline): SGHRS, YFSETQ. V lost 4 bases and J lost 2; bases outside the gene matches: 4. The CDR3 sequence is 14 residues long. The CDR3 protein is CASSPGQDTDTQYF. In DNA form, the CDR3 reads TGCGCCAGCAGCCCCGGACAGGACACAGATACGCAGTATTTT.